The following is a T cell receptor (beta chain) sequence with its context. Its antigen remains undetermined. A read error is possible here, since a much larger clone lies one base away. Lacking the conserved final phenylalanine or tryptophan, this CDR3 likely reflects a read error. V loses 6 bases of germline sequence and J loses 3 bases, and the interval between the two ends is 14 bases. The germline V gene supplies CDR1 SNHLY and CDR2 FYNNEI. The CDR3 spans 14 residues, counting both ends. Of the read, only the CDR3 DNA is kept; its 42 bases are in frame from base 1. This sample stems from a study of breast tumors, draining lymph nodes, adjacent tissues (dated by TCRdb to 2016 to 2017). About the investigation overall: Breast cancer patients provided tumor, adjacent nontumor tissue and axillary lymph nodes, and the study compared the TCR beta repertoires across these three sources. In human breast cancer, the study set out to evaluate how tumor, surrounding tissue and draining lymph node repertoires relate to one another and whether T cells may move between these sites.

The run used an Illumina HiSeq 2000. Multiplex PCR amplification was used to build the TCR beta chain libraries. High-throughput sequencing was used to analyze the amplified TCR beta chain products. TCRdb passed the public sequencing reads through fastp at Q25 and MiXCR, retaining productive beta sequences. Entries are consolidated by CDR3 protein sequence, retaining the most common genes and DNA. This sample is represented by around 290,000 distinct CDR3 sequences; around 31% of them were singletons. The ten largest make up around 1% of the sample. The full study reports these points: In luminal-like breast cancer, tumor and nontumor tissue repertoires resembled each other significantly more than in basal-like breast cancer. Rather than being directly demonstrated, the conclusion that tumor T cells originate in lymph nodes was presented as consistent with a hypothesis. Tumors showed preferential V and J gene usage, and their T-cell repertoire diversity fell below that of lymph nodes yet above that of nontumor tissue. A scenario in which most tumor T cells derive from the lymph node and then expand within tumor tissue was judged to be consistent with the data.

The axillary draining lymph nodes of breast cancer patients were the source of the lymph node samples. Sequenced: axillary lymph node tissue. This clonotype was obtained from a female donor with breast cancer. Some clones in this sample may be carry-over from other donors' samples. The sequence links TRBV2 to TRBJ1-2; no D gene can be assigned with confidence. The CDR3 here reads CASSLVPGDYGYTL. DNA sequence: TGTGCCAGCAGCTTAGTCCCTGGGGACTATGGCTACACCCTC.